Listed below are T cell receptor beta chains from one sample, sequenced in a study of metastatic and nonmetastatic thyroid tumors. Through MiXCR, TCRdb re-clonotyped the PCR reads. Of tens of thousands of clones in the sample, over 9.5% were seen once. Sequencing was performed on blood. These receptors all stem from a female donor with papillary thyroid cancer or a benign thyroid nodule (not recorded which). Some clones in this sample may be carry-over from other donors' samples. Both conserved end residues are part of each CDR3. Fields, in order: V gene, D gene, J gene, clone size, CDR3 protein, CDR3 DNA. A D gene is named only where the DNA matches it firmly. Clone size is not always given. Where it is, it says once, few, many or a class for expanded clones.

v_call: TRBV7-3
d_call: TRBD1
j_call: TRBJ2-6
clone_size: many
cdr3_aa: CASSFHRGQGKNVLTF
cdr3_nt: TGTGCCAGCAGCTTTCACCGAGGACAGGGGAAAAACGTCCTGACTTTC

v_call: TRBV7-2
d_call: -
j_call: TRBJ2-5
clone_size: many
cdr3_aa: CASSPRREVTQYF
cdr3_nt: TGTGCCAGCAGCCCCCGCAGGGAGGTGACCCAGTACTTC

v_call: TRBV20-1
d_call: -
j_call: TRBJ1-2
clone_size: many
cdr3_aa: CSAPRKENYGYTF
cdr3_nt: TGCAGTGCCCCGAGGAAGGAGAACTATGGCTACACCTTC

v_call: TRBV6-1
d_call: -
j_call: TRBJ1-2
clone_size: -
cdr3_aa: CASSESGGFGYTF
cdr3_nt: TGTGCCAGCAGCGAATCGGGGGGCTTCGGCTACACCTTC

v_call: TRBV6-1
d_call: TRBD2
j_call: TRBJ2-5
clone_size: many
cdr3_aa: CASGGGGEQETQYF
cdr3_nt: TGTGCCAGCGGCGGGGGGGGGGAACAAGAGACCCAGTACTTC

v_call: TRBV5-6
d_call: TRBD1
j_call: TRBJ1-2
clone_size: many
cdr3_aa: CASSFDRAYYGYTF
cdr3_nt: TGTGCCAGCAGCTTCGACAGGGCTTACTATGGCTACACCTTC

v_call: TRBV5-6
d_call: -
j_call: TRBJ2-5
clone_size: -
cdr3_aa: CASSLRGMGGETQYF
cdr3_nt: TGTGCCAGCAGCTTGCGGGGTATGGGAGGAGAGACCCAGTACTTC

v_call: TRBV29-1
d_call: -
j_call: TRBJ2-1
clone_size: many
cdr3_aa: CSVEGFGGSGSYNEQFF
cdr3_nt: TGCAGCGTCGAAGGCTTTGGAGGGAGTGGATCCTACAATGAGCAGTTCTTC

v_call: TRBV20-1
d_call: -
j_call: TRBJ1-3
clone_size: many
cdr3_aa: CSARDPGNTIYF
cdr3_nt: TGCAGTGCTAGAGATCCCGGAAACACCATATATTTT

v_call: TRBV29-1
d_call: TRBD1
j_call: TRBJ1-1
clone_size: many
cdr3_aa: CSVGDRAGTEAFF
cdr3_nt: TGCAGCGTTGGAGACAGGGCCGGGACTGAAGCTTTCTTT

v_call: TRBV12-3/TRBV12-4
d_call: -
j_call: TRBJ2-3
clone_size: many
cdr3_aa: CASSMFGRAQTQYF
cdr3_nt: TGTGCCAGCTCGATGTTTGGCCGTGCCCAGACGCAGTATTTT

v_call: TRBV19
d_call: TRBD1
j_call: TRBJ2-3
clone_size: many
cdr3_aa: CASSMDRGRRTDTQYF
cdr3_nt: TGTGCCAGTAGTATGGACAGGGGGCGCCGGACAGATACGCAGTATTTT

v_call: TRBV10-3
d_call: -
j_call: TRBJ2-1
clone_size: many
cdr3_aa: CATQKEAGTYNEQFF
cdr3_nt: TGTGCCACCCAAAAGGAAGCGGGTACTTACAATGAGCAGTTCTTC

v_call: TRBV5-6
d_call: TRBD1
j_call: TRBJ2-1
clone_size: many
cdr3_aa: CASSLAGTGFPNEQFF
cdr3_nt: TGTGCCAGCAGCTTGGCCGGGACAGGGTTCCCGAATGAGCAGTTCTTC

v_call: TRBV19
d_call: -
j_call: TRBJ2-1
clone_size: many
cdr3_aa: CASSFNSDSYNEQFF
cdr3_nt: TGTGCCAGTAGTTTTAACAGTGACTCCTACAATGAGCAGTTCTTC

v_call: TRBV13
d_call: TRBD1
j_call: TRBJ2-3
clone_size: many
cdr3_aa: CASSRDRGVADTQYF
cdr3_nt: TGTGCCAGCAGCCGGGACAGGGGAGTCGCAGATACGCAGTATTTT

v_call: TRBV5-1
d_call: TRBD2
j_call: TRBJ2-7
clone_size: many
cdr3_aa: CASSYRTGGHTLSYEQYF
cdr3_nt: TGCGCCAGCAGCTACCGCACGGGAGGCCACACTCTCTCCTACGAGCAGTACTTC

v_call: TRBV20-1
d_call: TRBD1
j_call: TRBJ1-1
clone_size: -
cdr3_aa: CSTQGQANTEAFF
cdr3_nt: TGCAGTACCCAGGGACAGGCGAACACTGAAGCTTTCTTT

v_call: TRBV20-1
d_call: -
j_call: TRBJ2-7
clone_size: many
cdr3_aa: CSARDHRVSSYEQYF
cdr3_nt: TGCAGTGCTAGAGATCATCGGGTCAGCTCCTACGAGCAGTACTTC

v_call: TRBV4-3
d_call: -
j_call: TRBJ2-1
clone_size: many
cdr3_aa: CASSQDLISGSYNEQFF
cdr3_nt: TGCGCCAGCAGCCAAGATCTAATTAGCGGAAGCTACAATGAGCAGTTCTTC

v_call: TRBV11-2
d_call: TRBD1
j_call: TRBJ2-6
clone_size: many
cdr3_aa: CASSLTGVSGANVLTF
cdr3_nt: TGTGCCAGCAGCTTAACAGGGGTCTCTGGGGCCAACGTCCTGACTTTC

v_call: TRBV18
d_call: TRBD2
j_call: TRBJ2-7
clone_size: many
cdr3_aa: CASRTSGRYEQYF
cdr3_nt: TGTGCCAGCCGGACTAGCGGGAGGTACGAGCAGTACTTC

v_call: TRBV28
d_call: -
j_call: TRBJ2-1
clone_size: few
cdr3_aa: CASSPGLRNEQFF
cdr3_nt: TGTGCCAGCAGTCCGGGACTTCGGAATGAGCAGTTCTTC

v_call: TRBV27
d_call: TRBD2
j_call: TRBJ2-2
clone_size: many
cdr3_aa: CASRLLGLAGPNTGELFF
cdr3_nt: TGTGCCAGCAGACTCCTGGGACTAGCGGGTCCGAACACCGGGGAGCTGTTTTTT

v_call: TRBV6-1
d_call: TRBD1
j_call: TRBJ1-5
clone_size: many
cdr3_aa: CASRGGDRDQPQHF
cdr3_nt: TGTGCCAGCAGAGGAGGGGACAGAGATCAGCCCCAGCATTTT

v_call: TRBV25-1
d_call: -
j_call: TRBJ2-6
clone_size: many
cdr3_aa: CASSGYDGVRPGANVLTF
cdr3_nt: TGTGCCAGCAGTGGATACGACGGGGTGAGGCCTGGGGCCAACGTCCTGACTTTC

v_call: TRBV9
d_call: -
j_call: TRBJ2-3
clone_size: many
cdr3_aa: CASSVLDMGRDTQYF
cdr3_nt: TGTGCCAGCAGCGTACTGGACATGGGCAGAGATACGCAGTATTTT

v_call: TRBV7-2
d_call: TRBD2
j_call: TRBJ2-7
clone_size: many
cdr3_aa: CASRAGGYEQYF
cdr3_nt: TGTGCCAGCAGGGCGGGGGGCTACGAGCAGTACTTC

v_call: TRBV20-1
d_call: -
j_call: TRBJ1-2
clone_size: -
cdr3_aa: CSALQTGGNYGYTF
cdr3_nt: TGCAGTGCTCTACAGACAGGAGGAAACTATGGCTACACCTTC

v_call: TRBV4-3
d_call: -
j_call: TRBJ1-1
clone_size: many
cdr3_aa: CASSPARGGLDTEAFF
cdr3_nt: TGCGCCAGCAGCCCCGCCCGGGGGGGTTTGGACACTGAAGCTTTCTTT

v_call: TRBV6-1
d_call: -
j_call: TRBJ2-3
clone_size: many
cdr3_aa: CASSPTTLTDTQYF
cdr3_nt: TGTGCCAGCAGTCCCACGACTCTCACAGATACGCAGTATTTT

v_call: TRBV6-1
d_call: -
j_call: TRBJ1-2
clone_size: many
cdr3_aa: CVHYEAPYGYTF
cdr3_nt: TGTGTTCATTACGAAGCGCCCTATGGCTACACCTTC

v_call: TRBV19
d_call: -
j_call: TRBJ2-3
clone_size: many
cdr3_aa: CASSKAALPSVDTQYF
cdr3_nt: TGTGCCAGTAGTAAAGCGGCCCTACCGTCAGTGGATACGCAGTATTTT

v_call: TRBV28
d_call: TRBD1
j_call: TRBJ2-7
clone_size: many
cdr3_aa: CASSFELRTGLPEQYF
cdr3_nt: TGTGCCAGCAGTTTTGAGCTTCGGACAGGGCTACCCGAGCAGTACTTC

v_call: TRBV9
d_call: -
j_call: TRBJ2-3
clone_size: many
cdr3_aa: CASSVAGTDTQYF
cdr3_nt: TGTGCCAGCAGCGTAGCCGGCACAGATACGCAGTATTTT

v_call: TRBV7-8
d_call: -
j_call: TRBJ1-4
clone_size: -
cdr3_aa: CASSLDAGQILF
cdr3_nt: TGTGCCAGCAGCCTAGATGCCGGACAGATCCTTTTT

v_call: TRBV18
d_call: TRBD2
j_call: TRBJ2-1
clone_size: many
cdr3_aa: CASSHGLAGASNEQFF
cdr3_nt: TGTGCCAGCTCACACGGACTAGCGGGAGCCTCCAATGAGCAGTTCTTC

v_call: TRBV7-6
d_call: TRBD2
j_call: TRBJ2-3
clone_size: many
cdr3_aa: CASSLARREVTDTQYF
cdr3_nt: TGTGCCAGCAGCTTAGCGAGGCGGGAGGTCACAGATACGCAGTATTTT

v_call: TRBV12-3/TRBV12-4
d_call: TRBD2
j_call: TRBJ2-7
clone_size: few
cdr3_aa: CASSLSSGANHEQYF
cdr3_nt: TGTGCCAGCAGCCTCTCTAGCGGGGCGAACCACGAGCAGTACTTC

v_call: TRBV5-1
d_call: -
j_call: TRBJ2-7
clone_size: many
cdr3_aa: CASSYPGQRNEQYF
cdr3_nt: TGCGCCAGCAGCTACCCGGGACAACGGAACGAGCAGTACTTC

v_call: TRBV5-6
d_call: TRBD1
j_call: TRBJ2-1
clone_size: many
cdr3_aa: CASKDRGRINEQFF
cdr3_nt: TGTGCCAGCAAAGACAGGGGAAGGATCAATGAGCAGTTCTTC

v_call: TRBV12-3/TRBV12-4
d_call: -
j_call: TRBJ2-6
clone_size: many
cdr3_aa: CASKSGQGLKANVLTF
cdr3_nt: TGTGCCAGCAAATCCGGCCAAGGGTTAAAGGCCAACGTCCTGACTTTC

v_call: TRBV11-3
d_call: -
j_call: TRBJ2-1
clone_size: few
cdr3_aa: CASSLGWTPEGGSCNGQFF
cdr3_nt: TGTGCCAGCAGCTTAGGGTGGACGCCCGAGGGGGGCTCCTGCAATGGGCAGTTCTTC

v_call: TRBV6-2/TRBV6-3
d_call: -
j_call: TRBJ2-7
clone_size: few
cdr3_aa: CASSYRDLFEEQYF
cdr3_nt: TGTGCCAGCAGCTACCGGGACTTATTTGAAGAGCAGTACTTC

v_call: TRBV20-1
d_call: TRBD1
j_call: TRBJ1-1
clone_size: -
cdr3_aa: CSAERQGKNTEAFF
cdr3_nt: TGCAGTGCTGAGAGACAGGGGAAGAACACTGAAGCTTTCTTT

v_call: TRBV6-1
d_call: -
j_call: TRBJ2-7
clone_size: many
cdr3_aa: CASTQPPVDPYEQYF
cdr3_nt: TGTGCCAGCACCCAACCACCCGTGGACCCCTACGAGCAGTACTTC

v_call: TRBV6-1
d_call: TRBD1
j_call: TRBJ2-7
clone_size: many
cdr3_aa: CASSFRQGTSYEQYF
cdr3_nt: TGTGCCAGCAGTTTTCGACAGGGGACTTCCTACGAGCAGTACTTC

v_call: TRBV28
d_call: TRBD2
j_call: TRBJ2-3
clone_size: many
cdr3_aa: CASMGLAGVYGTDTQYF
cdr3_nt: TGTGCCAGCATGGGACTAGCGGGAGTATACGGCACAGATACGCAGTATTTT